This T cell receptor beta chain is from a study of blood T cell repertoires in COVID-19. For the study at large: The samples span acute and convalescent COVID-19 from the United States, Italy and Spain. PBMCs, B-cell-depleted T cells, or T cells provided the cDNA or gDNA that made up the material.

Trimming took off 4 bases at V and 8 bases at J, with 14 bases between the two ends. The CDR3 is 13 residues long. Authors' methods: Scientists estimated how many nucleated cells there were by amplifying reference gene primers. Here immunoSEQ multiplex PCR was the method, and the copy in TCRdb shows in-frame clones only, minus some. V and J calls and clone size are as listed in that table; D and trimming were resolved from the DNA. Of around 31,000 clones listed, 85% to 90% are singletons. The receptor was isolated from a man older than 75 with acute or convalescent COVID-19. Sequencing input: peripheral blood. The chain is built from TRBV12-3 or TRBV12-4 and TRBJ1-1; no definite D call. The CDR3 spells CASSWSESGEAFF. As DNA, the CDR3 is TGTGCCAGCAGTTGGAGTGAGTCGGGAGAAGCTTTCTTT.